This TCR beta chain was found in a study of T cell responses to AZD1222 COVID-19 vaccine (dated by TCRdb to 2020 to 2023). Turning to the overall study: AZD1222 recipients with second doses at about 4 weeks or about 12 weeks were pooled, because spike-specific TCR depth and breadth did not differ between schedules. A total of 230 to 250 trial participants underwent TCR sequencing, of whom some 200 had received two doses of AZD1222 and about 25 had received two doses of the MenACWY control vaccine. Trial participants were enrolled by age into subgroups of 18-55, 56-69 and 70-plus years, and around 150, 28 and 57 TCR-sequenced participants, respectively, were included in these subgroups. What the work shows at the level of the full study, not this receptor alone: Reportedly, almost half of the unique spike-specific TCRs recognized epitopes lying outside the regions that are mutated in the B.1.351 and B.1.1.7 variants. In the small 56-69-year group, the increase in depth fell short of significance, most likely because of low power. A significant rise in spike-specific TCR breadth and depth was observed after two AZD1222 doses relative to day 0 and relative to MenACWY recipients. Because no samples from the day 14 peak response were available, repertoires could be characterized only after the peak T cell response. Conclusions about previously exposed vaccinees were limited because only a handful of AZD1222 recipients were SARS-CoV-2 seropositive at baseline. Vaccine-associated CD4 TCRs spanned the whole spike protein, with dominant responses in regions 160-218 and 743-854. Participants were mostly white British and included more females than males, and it was suggested by the authors that clonal diversity may have been underestimated.

The label giving this sample's time point can be read as: baseline before first vaccination. Vaccinee samples came from UK trials COV001 and COV002, including a single-blind randomized controlled phase 2/3 trial of AZD1222 (ChAdOx1 nCoV-19) in healthy adults. Trial participant PBMC samples were collected at day 0 and day 28 after the second dose for TCRbeta chain sequencing. The CDR3 regions of human TCRbeta chains were subjected to immunosequencing. Turning to the authors' computational methods: Repertoire TCRs were matched against a reference library of SARS-CoV-2-specific TCRs generated with the MIRA antigen-specificity platform. Breadth was defined as the fraction of unique TCRs that were SARS-CoV-2-associated, and depth was defined as the fraction of total T cells that were SARS-CoV-2-associated. Using the MIRA data, every spike-specific TCR was mapped to the spike region that the TCR reacted to and assigned to either a CD4 or a CD8 class. Log10-transformed breadth and depth values were compared by one-way ANOVA with Sidak's multiple comparisons tests. TCRdb limited this immuneACCESS table to in-frame rearrangements with V and J called. A share of clones is missing; checked studies link under half to unresolved V genes, and the rest is unexplained. That table supplies the V and J calls and clone size; D and trimming were determined from the DNA. This sample gives some 150,000 clones in total; 90% of them show up just once. Jointly, the top ten make up approximately 1.8% of the sample.

As concerns this clone: Its specific antigen is unknown. Per-base qualities were not stored, and no clone one base away is much larger.

This sequence originates from an adult in good health. Sequencing used peripheral blood, obtained on day 0 of AZD1222 vaccination.

The DNA sequence is TGTGCTAGTGGTTTGGTACGGGAAAAACTGTTTTTT. Its translation reads: CASGLVREKLFF. This sequence uses TRBV12-5 and TRBJ1-4, with the D segment identity uncertain. CDR1 LGHNT and CDR2 FRNRAP were looked up in the germline V gene. The junction shows trimming of 0 bases on V and 8 bases on J, plus 4 bases between the germline ends. From the cysteine up to the phenylalanine, the CDR3 has a length of 12 residues. The entry retains the CDR3 DNA only, 36 bases that are in frame from base 1.